The 24 T cell receptor beta chains below were found in one sample sequenced in a study of cytomegalovirus exposure and HLA in healthy donors. The PCR had 60 Vbeta and 13 Jbeta primers. Profiling relied on immunoSEQ multiplex PCR, and the TCRdb table lists in-frame clones only, not all of them. The sample contains 99,000 or so clones, 60% to 85% of which appear only once. What was sequenced was PBMCs. The origin of the receptors is a male donor in good health and CMV-seronegative.

The chain links TRBV29-1 to TRBJ2-5; the D gene is possibly TRBD2 (5 bases). This CDR3 comprises 12 residues. The V gene's germline CDR1 is SQVTM and CDR2 ANQGSEA. The V gene lost 7 bases and the J gene lost 7 bases, with 16 bases spanning the gap. Here the CDR3 DNA reads TGCAGCGCCCGGGAAGGGTTCGGGACCCAGTACTTC. Its protein product is CSAREGFGTQYF.

The chain carries TRBV14 and TRBJ1-2; D is possibly TRBD1 (6 bases). Germline V gives CDR1 SGHDN, CDR2 FVKESK. The V gene lost 3 bases and the J gene lost 4 bases, with 24 bases spanning the gap. The CDR3 totals 18 residues. The CDR3 coding sequence is TGTGCCAGCAGCCACCTCGTCAGGGGCTTATCTTCATTCTATGGCTACACCTTC. Protein sequence: CASSHLVRGLSSFYGYTF. Full variable domain (outside the CDR3, taken from reference TRBV14 and TRBJ1-2): EAGVTQFPSHSVIEKGQTVTLRCDPISGHDNLYWYRRVMGKEIKFLLHFVKESKQDESGMPNNRFLAERTGGTYSTLKVQPAELEDSGVYFCASSHLVRGLSSFYGYTFGSGTRLTVV.

This CDR3 is CASSQRDNSYEQYF. The CDR3 DNA sequence: TGCGCCAGCAGCCAACGGGACAATTCCTACGAGCAGTACTTC. The chain joins TRBV4-1 to TRBJ2-7; a weak D match, TRBD1 (6 bases). V was shortened by 2 bases and J by 1 base, with 9 bases between the two germline ends. Looked up from germline, CDR1 is MGHRA and CDR2 is YSYEKL. There are 14 residues in the CDR3.

The chain employs TRBV7-8 and TRBJ2-7; perhaps TRBD2 as D (7 bases). This CDR3 has 16 amino acids. Looked up from germline, CDR1 is SGHVS and CDR2 is FQNEAQ. V was shortened by 1 base and J by 2 bases, with 15 bases between the two germline ends. In DNA, the CDR3 is TGTGCCAGCAGCTTAGGGGCTAGGGGGGGAACCTACGAGCAGTACTTC. It codes for CASSLGARGGTYEQYF.

V gene TRBV5-1 combines with J gene TRBJ2-5; D remains unclear. CDR1 is SGHRS and CDR2 is YFSETQ in the germline V gene. CDR3 size: 14 residues. The ends were cut back, 4 bases at V and 5 bases at J, with 15 bases in the middle. The CDR3: CASSPLGRVETQYF. DNA for the CDR3: TGCGCCAGCAGCCCCCTAGGCCGGGTGGAGACCCAGTACTTC.

This clone is medium-sized in the sample. CDR3 loop: CAWSGPHEQFF. The CDR3 coding sequence is TGTGCCTGGAGTGGGCCCCATGAGCAGTTCTTC. The chain employs TRBV30 and TRBJ2-1; D is unclear. The V gene's germline CDR1 is GTSNPN and CDR2 SVGIG (reference sequence). Trimming removed 1 base from V and 8 bases from J, with 6 bases in between. The CDR3 contains 11 residues. Combining the CDR3 with reference TRBV30 and TRBJ2-1 gives the whole variable domain SQTIHQWPATLVQPVGSPLSLECTVEGTSNPNLYWYRQAAGRGLQLLFYSVGIGQISSEVPQNLSASRPQDRQFILSSKKLLLSDSGFYLCAWSGPHEQFFGPGTRLTVL.

This chain uses TRBV6-5 with TRBJ1-4; weak D call: TRBD1 (5 bases). Trimming cost V 5 bases and J 4 bases, with 11 bases left between them. The CDR3 has 14 amino acids. The germline gives CDR1 MNHEY, CDR2 SVGAGI. CDR3 bases: TGTGCCAGCAGTCTTTCCAGGGATAATGAAAAACTGTTTTTT. Translation gives CASSLSRDNEKLFF.

This clone came up once. The rearrangement links TRBV7-9 to TRBJ2-2, with 12 bases identical to TRBD1. Germline CDR1 and CDR2: SEHNR and FQNEAQ (reference sequence). J lost 6 bases, V lost 3 bases, and 2 bases had no gene match. The CDR3 runs to 15 residues. CDR3 bases: TGTGCCAGCAGCTTGGGGACAGGGGGCCCCGGGGAGCTGTTTTTT. This codes for CASSLGTGGPGELFF.

This clone was found a few times. This chain joins TRBV5-1 and TRBJ2-5, with D possibly TRBD2 on 6 matching bases. Near its end, the DNA agrees better with TRBJ2-7, so the J call may be wrong. The germline gives CDR1 SGHRS, CDR2 YFSETQ. This CDR3 comprises 13 residues. The CDR3 DNA reads as TGCGCCAGCAGCTTGGCGGGGGTCTCCGAGCAGTACTTC. Translating it yields CASSLAGVSEQYF.

Ten or more counts support this clone. V gene TRBV6-4 combines with J gene TRBJ2-1; 11 bases are shared with TRBD2. This CDR3 is 15 amino acids long. Germline V lookup: CDR1 MRHNA, CDR2 SNTAGT. Trimming removed 5 bases from V and 5 bases from J; junction bases left unmatched: 5. The CDR3 reads CASSQLAGDHNEQFF. In DNA form, the CDR3 reads TGTGCCAGCAGTCAACTAGCGGGAGACCACAATGAGCAGTTCTTC.

The genes are TRBV11-3 and TRBJ2-7, with TRBD1 as a possible D gene (6 bases). Trimming pared 5 bases from V and 5 bases from J, leaving 13 bases between. Germline values: CDR1 SGHNT, CDR2 YENEEA. This CDR3 spans 13 amino acids. Here the CDR3 DNA reads TGTGCCAGCAGCAAATCACAGGGCCACGAGCAGTACTTC. Amino acids: CASSKSQGHEQYF.

This clone has a single count. The chain carries TRBV2 and TRBJ1-2; maybe TRBD1 (5 bases). The V end lost 8 bases, the J end lost 4 bases, and 14 bases lay between the germline ends. Germline V gene sequence: CDR1 SNHLY, CDR2 FYNNEI. This CDR3 region has 13 residues. This CDR3 reads CASGLKRGYGYTF. CDR3 nucleotides: TGTGCCAGCGGTCTAAAAAGGGGCTATGGCTACACCTTC.

The chain is built from TRBV27 and TRBJ2-1, with 11 bases that match TRBD2. The V gene end was trimmed by 6 bases and the J gene end by 3 bases; junction bases not matched to a gene: 10. Germline CDR1 is MNHEY and CDR2 is SMNVEV (reference sequence). CDR3 length: 17 residues. CDR3 coding DNA: TGTGCCAGCAGACCGCTAGCGGGAGGCAGGTACTACAATGAGCAGTTCTTC. Its protein is CASRPLAGGRYYNEQFF.

The chain is built from TRBV5-6 and TRBJ1-1; TRBD1 might be the D (5 bases). This CDR3 contains 15 residues. Germline V gives CDR1 SGHDT, CDR2 YYEEEE. V was cut by 1 base and J by 3 bases, with 13 bases left in between. CDR3 region: CASSLRGYGDTEAFF. CDR3 DNA sequence: TGTGCCAGCAGCTTGCGGGGGTACGGCGACACTGAAGCTTTCTTT. Together with reference TRBV5-6 and TRBJ1-1, the CDR3 gives the full variable domain: DAGVTQSPTHLIKTRGQQVTLRCSPKSGHDTVSWYQQALGQGPQFIFQYYEEEERQRGNFPDRFSGHQFPNYSSELNVNALLLGDSALYLCASSLRGYGDTEAFFGQGTRLTVV.

In regard to this clone: The same CDR3 can be traced to other DNA sequences in this sample. V and J are TRBV5-1 and TRBJ2-5; 11 bases map to TRBD2. In germline, CDR1 is SGHRS, CDR2 YFSETQ. The CDR3 is 15 residues long. Trimming at V came to 0 bases and at J to 5 bases, leaving 3 bases not matched to a gene. The CDR3 reads CASSLALAGGETQYF. CDR3 nucleotide sequence: TGCGCCAGCAGCTTGGCCTTAGCGGGAGGGGAGACCCAGTACTTC.

The rearrangement joins TRBV21-1 to TRBJ2-1; TRBD2, as called in the table, went unchecked against the DNA. TRBV21-1 is tagged as a pseudogene. CDR3 length equals 18 residues. The CDR3, as DNA: TGTGCCAGCAGCATCCATCCTCTACTAGCGGGAGGGCCCGATGAGCAGTTCTTC. It translates to CASSIHPLLAGGPDEQFF.

The J gene is TRBJ1-1, the V gene TRBV10-3; 7 bases line up with TRBD1. V lost 3 bases to trimming and J lost 1 base; unmatched junction nucleotides: 5. The germline CDR1 and CDR2 sequences are ENHRY and SYGVKD. The CDR3 runs 15 residues. CDR3 region: CAISESGTANTEAFF. The CDR3 region has the DNA TGTGCCATCAGTGAATCCGGGACAGCGAACACTGAAGCTTTCTTT.

This clone was recorded a few times. CDR3 coding DNA: TGTGCCAGCGTGTTAGCGGGAGCGAGAAACGAGCAGTACTTC. Encoded protein: CASVLAGARNEQYF. The V call is TRBV28, the J call TRBJ2-5, with 9 positions matching TRBD2. The DNA end is a closer match to TRBJ2-7, so the J assignment may be wrong. This CDR3 has 14 residues. Germline V CDR1 and CDR2: MDHEN, SYDVKM.

This clone was found a few times. J is TRBJ2-1 and V is TRBV6-5; a possible D gene is TRBD2 (6 bases). V lost 0 bases, J lost 10 bases, and 13 bases lay in between. The germline V gene has CDR1 MNHEY and CDR2 SVGAGI. This CDR3 comprises 14 residues. As DNA, the CDR3 is TGTGCCAGCAGTTACTCGAGATGGGGGAGGGAGCAGTTCTTC. It yields the protein CASSYSRWGREQFF.

This sequence joins TRBV4-2 and TRBJ2-2, with 8 bases identical to TRBD1. The V and J ends lost 1 base and 4 bases, in that order; junction bases with no gene match: 2. Germline assignment: CDR1 LGHNA and CDR2 YNFKEQ. This CDR3 region has 15 residues. The CDR3 DNA sequence: TGTGCCAGCAGCCAAGGGACAGGGTCCACCGGGGAGCTGTTTTTT. It translates to CASSQGTGSTGELFF.

The rearrangement links TRBV4-3 to TRBJ2-7, with TRBD1 matching over 10 bases. After removal of 3 bases from V and 5 bases from J, the junction contained 7 bases not matched to a gene. Germline lookup yields CDR1 LGHNA and CDR2 YSLEER. The CDR3 is 15 amino acids. In DNA form, the CDR3 reads TGCGCCAGCAGCCAGAAGGCGACAGGGGGCAACGAGCAGTACTTC. It translates to CASSQKATGGNEQYF.

The chain combines TRBV4-1 with TRBJ2-7, with a tentative D call TRBD2 (5 bases). Germline-derived CDR1 and CDR2 are MGHRA and YSYEKL. There are 16 residues in the CDR3. V lost 0 bases to trimming and J lost 2 bases, with 14 bases between them. CDR3 nucleotides: TGCGCCAGCAGCCAAGAAAAGGCAGTGAGGGCCTACGAGCAGTACTTC. It is translated as CASSQEKAVRAYEQYF.

The chain is built from TRBV30 and TRBJ1-5; D ambiguous. The CDR3 runs 14 residues. Germline CDR1 is GTSNPN and CDR2 is SVGIG (reference sequence). V shed 2 bases and J shed 3 bases, with 11 bases lying between them. CDR3 sequence: CAWSLSALNQPQHF. The DNA of the CDR3 is TGTGCCTGGAGTCTTAGCGCACTCAATCAGCCCCAGCATTTT.

The CDR3 nucleotides read TGTGCCAGCAGTGTGGCAGGGACAGGGTTCTACGAGCAGTACTTC. This codes for CASSVAGTGFYEQYF. This chain uses TRBV6-6 with TRBJ2-7; 9 nucleotides align to TRBD1. The CDR3 runs 15 residues. Germline CDR1 is MNHNY and CDR2 is SVGAGI (reference sequence). The V segment lost 5 bases and the J segment 3 bases; nucleotides outside the gene matches: 8.